The sequence of this TCR beta chain was determined in a study of tumor-infiltrating lymphocytes in primary liver carcinoma. Overall study findings and caveats: Pairs of tumor regions overlapped more than tumor-adjacent and tumor-blood pairs did.

Co-extraction of both nucleic acids (RNA and DNA) used about 20-34 mg of unsorted bulk tissue. Uniformly, tumor samples exhibited a viable tumor cell fraction exceeding 85%. The CDR3 length is 18 residues. Germline V gene sequence: CDR1 SGHTA, CDR2 FQGTGA. The V and J ends lost 2 bases and 4 bases, in that order; junction bases with no gene match: 12. Points on this clonotype: Its antigen remains unidentified. The CDR3 does not end in the conserved phenylalanine or tryptophan, so this is likely a read error.

TCR beta cDNA was made from 500 ng total RNA with a constant-region primer. A slightly modified ARM-PCR protocol with three nested multiplex PCR rounds produced these TCR beta libraries. The two initial PCR rounds, about 9 cycles each, used TRBV1-TRBV30 forward and C-beta reverse primers. TCRdb independently ran MiXCR on the multiplex PCR reads; one entry per CDR3 protein. The sample yields some 21,000 distinct CDR3 sequences, over 60% seen once. The rearrangement joins TRBV7-3 to TRBJ2-1; 9 bases align to TRBD2. The clonotype originates from a woman aged 25 to 45 with primary liver carcinoma and hepatitis B virus infection. The specimen was liver tumor tissue from sampling region 1. Subset reported: tumor region T1, superior pole. The CDR3 DNA follows: TGTGCCAGCAGCTTATTCCTCGGAGCGGGAGGCCCTTACAATGAGCAGTTCTTA. Translation: CASSLFLGAGGPYNEQFL.